These 25 T cell receptor beta chains share one sample of origin, sequenced in a study of T-cell reconstitution after alpha-beta-depleted transplantation in children. Preparation of the TCRbeta library involved a method that used unique molecular identifiers. TCRdb re-derived calls from the PCR reads in MiXCR, one entry per CDR3 protein. Of 84,000 or so distinct CDR3 sequences in the sample, roughly 15% were seen once. The material was PBMCs, mostly from graft donor cells, obtained 180 days after TCRalphabeta/CD19-depleted stem cell transplant. Receptors originate from a male patient aged 2-15 years who had a stem cell transplant for acute lymphoblastic leukemia, so the T cells may come from the graft donor.

This chain connects TRBV5-1 to TRBJ2-1; 12 bases align to TRBD2. CDR3 length: 16 residues. With 4 bases clipped from V and 9 bases from J, the junction kept 11 bases outside the gene matches. CDR1 is SGHRS and CDR2 is YFSETQ in the germline V gene. Here the CDR3 DNA reads TGCGCCAGCAGCCTTAATACCCTAGCGGGGGGGCGTGAGCAGTTCTTC. As protein: CASSLNTLAGGREQFF.

The rearrangement joins TRBV20-1 to TRBJ2-7, with TRBD1 identical over 9 bases. The CDR3 has 14 amino acids. The V and J ends lost 4 bases and 3 bases, in that order; junction bases with no gene match: 7. From germline, CDR1 is DFQATT and CDR2 SNEGSKA (reference sequence). DNA of the CDR3: TGCAGTGCTACCACCGGGACAGGGCTCTACGAGCAGTACTTC. Translating it yields CSATTGTGLYEQYF.

Only one count was recorded for this clonotype. The chain uses TRBV5-1 and TRBJ2-5; D may be TRBD2 (5 bases). CDR1 is SGHRS, CDR2 YFSETQ, per germline. This CDR3 has 13 residues. V was clipped by 3 bases and J by 5 bases, with 11 bases between them. CDR3 DNA sequence: TGCGCCAGCAGCTCTAGTGGGGAGGAGACCCAGTACTTC. Protein product: CASSSSGEETQYF.

The V and J genes are TRBV27 and TRBJ1-1, with TRBD1 identical over 7 bases. J gave up 5 bases and V 7 bases, and 13 bases lay outside the gene matches. The CDR3 covers 15 residues. Germline V CDR1 and CDR2: MNHEY, SMNVEV (reference sequence). For the CDR3, the DNA is TGTGCCAGCATTCAGCAAATCCAGGGGGGGACTGAAGCTTTCTTT. Its protein product is CASIQQIQGGTEAFF.

There are a few counts of this clonotype. This chain connects TRBV20-1 to TRBJ1-2, with no clear D. The ends were cut back, 1 base at V and 4 bases at J, with 13 bases in the middle. The CDR3 loop spans 14 amino acids. The germline CDR1 and CDR2 sequences are DFQATT and SNEGSKA (reference sequence). For the CDR3, the DNA is TGCAGTGCTAGAGTCCGGGTACAGAGCTATGGCTACACCTTC. It specifies CSARVRVQSYGYTF.

There are a few counts of this clonotype. The rearrangement links TRBV5-1 to TRBJ2-2; D is unclear. The germline CDR1 and CDR2 sequences are SGHRS and YFSETQ. The CDR3 runs to 13 residues. Trimming pared 2 bases from V and 1 base from J, leaving 3 bases between. CDR3 in DNA: TGCGCCAGCAGCTTAATGAACACCGGGGAGCTGTTTTTT. This gives the protein CASSLMNTGELFF.

This clonotype occurred a few times. The chain recombines TRBV5-1 with TRBJ2-2; D might be TRBD1 (6 bases). The germline V and J ends were trimmed by 4 bases and 0 bases, with 16 bases remaining between them. Germline lookup yields CDR1 SGHRS and CDR2 YFSETQ. The CDR3 covers 17 residues. CDR3 protein: CASSLPRGQTNTGELFF. CDR3 nucleotides: TGCGCCAGCAGCCTCCCCCGCGGACAGACGAACACCGGGGAGCTGTTTTTT.

On this clonotype: One end of the junction does not line up with germline, which may come from a read error. This chain joins TRBV12-3 or TRBV12-4 and TRBJ2-5, with unresolved D. The CDR3 spans 12 residues. This CDR3 is CPSSPMGETQYF. The CDR3 DNA follows: TGTCCCAGCAGTCCGATGGGGGAGACCCAGTACTTC.

The gene calls are TRBV7-2 and TRBJ2-5, with 7 bases aligning to TRBD1. The CDR3 spans 15 residues. The V and J ends lost 6 bases and 3 bases, in that order; junction bases with no gene match: 10. Per germline, CDR1 SGHTA and CDR2 FQGNSA. CDR3 bases: TGTGCCAGCAGGCAAAGGCCGGGACAGAAAGAGACCCAGTACTTC. This sequence encodes CASRQRPGQKETQYF.

This chain joins TRBV5-5 and TRBJ2-1; D is possibly TRBD2 (5 bases). V was trimmed by 0 bases and J by 3 bases, leaving 10 bases between them. Per the germline V gene, CDR1 is SGHKS and CDR2 is YYEKEE (reference sequence). This CDR3 region has 15 residues. The CDR3 protein is CASSLAGNFYNEQFF. In DNA, the CDR3 is TGTGCCAGCAGCTTGGCGGGGAACTTCTACAATGAGCAGTTCTTC.

J is TRBJ1-2 and V is TRBV12-3 or TRBV12-4; TRBD1 agrees at 7 bases. The CDR3 covers 13 residues. V lost 5 bases to trimming and J lost 9 bases; unmatched junction nucleotides: 9. The CDR3 is CASSPRTGNRYTF. In DNA form, the CDR3 reads TGTGCCAGCAGTCCAAGGACAGGAAATCGCTACACCTTC.

There are a few counts of this clonotype. The chain is built from TRBV5-1 and TRBJ2-1; 12 bases align to TRBD2. The CDR3 runs to 17 residues. The germline gives CDR1 SGHRS, CDR2 YFSETQ. Trimming cost V 0 bases and J 2 bases; bases outside gene matches: 3. In DNA form, the CDR3 reads TGCGCCAGCAGCTTGGCGACTAGCGGGGGACCCTACAATGAGCAGTTCTTC. It encodes CASSLATSGGPYNEQFF.

Only a few counts were recorded for this clonotype. The chain recombines TRBV20-1 with TRBJ2-7; 8 bases are a match to TRBD2. The CDR3 runs 14 residues. The V and J ends lost 3 bases and 7 bases, in that order; junction bases with no gene match: 11. Germline lookup yields CDR1 DFQATT and CDR2 SNEGSKA (reference sequence). The CDR3 bases are TGCAGTGCTAGCGCCCCGGGGGGGTCGGGGGAGCAGTACTTC. Encoded protein: CSASAPGGSGEQYF.

This rearrangement joins TRBV7-2 to TRBJ2-1; D is perhaps TRBD2 (5 bases). This CDR3 region has 15 residues. Between the trimmed V and J ends, which lost 5 bases and 3 bases, there was a span of 14 bases. Germline CDR1 SGHTA, CDR2 FQGNSA. Here the CDR3 reads CASSQRRSLYNEQFF. The CDR3 coding sequence is TGTGCCAGCAGCCAGAGGAGGTCCCTCTACAATGAGCAGTTCTTC.

This clonotype was seen many times. The chain employs TRBV5-5 and TRBJ1-5; 10 positions match TRBD1. The CDR3 has 18 amino acids. The V gene's germline CDR1 is SGHKS and CDR2 YYEKEE (reference sequence). J lost 2 bases, V lost 2 bases, and 10 bases had no gene match. The CDR3 DNA reads TGTGCCAGCAGCTTTCAAGCCGGGACAGGGGTTGGCAATCAGCCCCAGCATTTT. Translation gives CASSFQAGTGVGNQPQHF.

This clonotype was detected a few times. The chain uses TRBV12-3 or TRBV12-4 and TRBJ2-1, with D unresolved. The CDR3 totals 16 residues. V lost 2 bases to trimming and J lost 0 bases, with 11 bases between them. The CDR3 spells CASSLQALSSYNEQFF. The DNA of the CDR3 is TGTGCCAGCAGTTTACAGGCATTGAGCTCCTACAATGAGCAGTTCTTC.

This clonotype was seen only a few times. The chain links TRBV11-1 to TRBJ2-1, with 9 bases aligning to TRBD1. Trimming removed 5 bases from V and 6 bases from J; junction bases left unmatched: 17. This CDR3 contains 18 residues. Germline values: CDR1 SGHAT, CDR2 FQDESV (reference sequence). The CDR3 bases are TGTGCCAGCAGCGTACTTCAACTCCGGGACAGGGATGGCAATGAGCAGTTCTTC. Protein: CASSVLQLRDRDGNEQFF. Combining the CDR3 with reference TRBV11-1 and TRBJ2-1 gives the whole variable domain EAEVAQSPRYKITEKSQAVAFWCDPISGHATLYWYRQILGQGPELLVQFQDESVVDDSQLPKDRFSAERLKGVDSTLKIQPAELGDSAMYLCASSVLQLRDRDGNEQFFGPGTRLTVL.

The chain joins TRBV4-3 to TRBJ2-1; 7 bases are a match to TRBD1. CDR1 LGHNA and CDR2 YSLEER come from the germline V gene. The CDR3 spans 15 residues. V dropped 4 bases and J dropped 3; count of bases not matched to a gene: 6. The chain's CDR3 is CASSPQGLNYNEQFF. The CDR3 coding sequence is TGCGCCAGCAGCCCACAGGGGTTGAACTACAATGAGCAGTTCTTC.

Comment on this clonotype: Just one base apart from a much larger clone, this may be a read error. This sequence joins TRBV5-6 and TRBJ1-5; TRBD1 is a possible D gene (6 bases). The germline CDR1 and CDR2 sequences are SGHDT and YYEEEE. There are 19 residues in the CDR3. CDR3 bases: TGTGCCAGCACCGACCCAGGAGAGGGGGATCCACCTAGCAATCAGCCCCTGCATTTT. Its translation: CASTDPGEGDPPSNQPLHF.

This chain links TRBV14 with TRBJ1-2; D might be TRBD1 (6 bases). V shed 4 bases and J shed 2 bases, with 11 bases lying between them. The CDR3 has 14 amino acids. Germline values: CDR1 SGHDN, CDR2 FVKESK. CDR3 loop: CASSRQDRNYGYTF. CDR3 DNA: TGTGCCAGCAGCCGACAGGACAGAAACTATGGCTACACCTTC.

This rearrangement joins TRBV27 to TRBJ2-1, with 7 bases matching TRBD2. Trimming removed 6 bases from V and 6 bases from J; junction bases left unmatched: 14. The length of the CDR3 is 16 residues. CDR1 MNHEY and CDR2 SMNVEV come from the germline V gene (reference sequence). CDR3 sequence: CASSSRLASKVNEQFF. The CDR3 DNA is TGTGCCAGCAGCTCCAGACTAGCCTCCAAAGTCAATGAGCAGTTCTTC.

At least ten counts were recorded for this clonotype. V usage is TRBV10-3 and J usage is TRBJ2-5, with D perhaps matching TRBD1 or TRBD2 (5 bases each). Germline-derived CDR1 and CDR2 are ENHRY and SYGVKD. This CDR3 is built from 16 residues. The germline V and J ends were trimmed by 3 bases and 1 base, with 15 bases remaining between them. CDR3 residues: CAISEGSGRPQETQYF. The DNA for the CDR3 is TGTGCCATCAGTGAAGGGTCGGGGCGCCCCCAAGAGACCCAGTACTTC.

This clonotype has more than one count but fewer than ten. The chain couples TRBV5-1 to TRBJ2-7; TRBD2 aligns across 8 bases. Germline assignment: CDR1 SGHRS and CDR2 YFSETQ. The CDR3 is 14 residues long. The trim removed 1 base at V and 6 bases at J, leaving 6 bases unmatched. The CDR3 coding sequence is TGCGCCAGCAGCTTGTCCGGGACTAGTTTCGAGCAGTACTTC. It codes for CASSLSGTSFEQYF.

The chain uses TRBV12-3 or TRBV12-4 and TRBJ2-3; no clear D. The CDR3 runs to 12 residues. V lost 3 bases and J lost 7, with 8 bases in between. CDR3 coding DNA: TGTGCCAGCAGTTTGAGGCAATATACGCAGTATTTT. It codes for CASSLRQYTQYF.

This clonotype appeared many times. The chain uses TRBV12-3 or TRBV12-4 and TRBJ1-2, with D unresolved. Trimming stripped 6 bases from V and 4 bases from J, with 12 bases between. The CDR3 sequence is 13 residues long. CDR3 sequence (DNA): TGTGCCAGCAGCTCATCGGGTACCTATGGCTACACCTTC. Its translation is CASSSSGTYGYTF.